This T cell receptor beta chain originates from a study of T cell responses to AZD1222 COVID-19 vaccine. The CDR3 runs 15 residues. V gave up 1 base and J gave up 3 bases, with 13 bases separating them. Per germline, CDR1 SGHAT and CDR2 FQDESV (reference sequence). Study conclusions and caveats: Females made up more of the donors, who were largely white British, and clonal diversity may have come out too low. Baseline seropositives among AZD1222 recipients totaled only five to seven.

A note on this clone: As yet, its antigen is unknown.

The repertoire was sequenced with immunoSEQ multiplex PCR; TCRdb's copy has only in-frame clones and lacks some. Here the sample spans 110,000 to 150,000 clones, 75% to 90% being singletons. Sequenced here: peripheral blood, sampled on day 0 of AZD1222 vaccination. The chain combines TRBV11-1 with TRBJ2-7; D might be TRBD1 or TRBD2, each matching 5 bases. This receptor was identified in an adult in good health. The CDR3 here is CASSLESGPNYEQYF. DNA of the CDR3: TGTGCCAGCAGCTTAGAGTCGGGACCGAACTACGAGCAGTACTTC. Using reference TRBV11-1 and TRBJ2-7 for the parts outside the CDR3, the full variable domain is EAEVAQSPRYKITEKSQAVAFWCDPISGHATLYWYRQILGQGPELLVQFQDESVVDDSQLPKDRFSAERLKGVDSTLKIQPAELGDSAMYLCASSLESGPNYEQYFGPGTRLTVT.